The present TCR beta chain was sequenced within a study of T cells expressing NK-cell markers. About the study: From sorted CD3+CD56+NKG2C+, CD3+CD56+NKG2C- and CD3+CD56-NKG2C+ T cells came the TCR beta repertoires.

TCRdb re-called the 5' RACE reads and gives one entry per CDR3 protein, without DNA. This table lists about 460,000 distinct CDR3 sequences. The CDR3 runs to 13 residues. Germline CDR1 SGHAT, CDR2 FQNNGV. This chain uses TRBV11-2 with TRBJ1-4. Sequenced sample: blood T cells: a sorted CD56 or NKG2C T cell subset, CD4+ or CD8+ T cells, or bulk PBMC T cells (not recorded which). This TCR came from a woman aged 50 to 60 in good health. The CDR3: CASSPRLNEKLFF. Variable domain in full (rest from reference TRBV11-2 and TRBJ1-4): EAGVAQSPRYKIIEKRQSVAFWCNPISGHATLYWYQQILGQGPKLLIQFQNNGVVDDSQLPKDRFSAERLKGVDSTLKIQPAKLEDSAVYLCASSPRLNEKLFFGSGTQLSVL.